The T cell receptor beta chain under discussion was sequenced for a study of technical replicates of blood from several donors. CDR1 is SGHRS, CDR2 YFSETQ, per germline. V lost 0 bases to trimming and J lost 8 bases, with 15 bases between them. The CDR3 length is 15 residues. Profiling relied on immunoSEQ multiplex PCR, and the TCRdb table lists in-frame clones only, not all of them. The data hold 80,000 to 95,000 clones, with roughly 95% observed a single time. The specimen was T cells isolated from PBMCs. The chain has TRBV5-1 and TRBJ2-4; a possible D gene is TRBD2 (6 bases). This receptor was taken from a human donor in good health. The CDR3 reads CASSLARGSTDIQYF. The DNA for the CDR3 is TGCGCCAGCAGCTTGGCCCGGGGGTCCACGGACATTCAGTACTTC.